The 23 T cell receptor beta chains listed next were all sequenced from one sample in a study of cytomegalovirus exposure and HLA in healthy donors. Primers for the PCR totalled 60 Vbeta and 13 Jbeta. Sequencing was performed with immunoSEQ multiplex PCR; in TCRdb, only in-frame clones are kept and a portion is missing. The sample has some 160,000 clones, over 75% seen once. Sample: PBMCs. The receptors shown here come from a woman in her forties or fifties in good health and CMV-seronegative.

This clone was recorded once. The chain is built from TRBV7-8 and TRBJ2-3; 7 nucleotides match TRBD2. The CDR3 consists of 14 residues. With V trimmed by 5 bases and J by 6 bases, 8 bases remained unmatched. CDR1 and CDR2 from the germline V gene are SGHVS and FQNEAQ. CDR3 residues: CASSARGETDTQYF. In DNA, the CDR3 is TGTGCCAGCAGCGCCCGGGGGGAGACCGATACGCAGTATTTT.

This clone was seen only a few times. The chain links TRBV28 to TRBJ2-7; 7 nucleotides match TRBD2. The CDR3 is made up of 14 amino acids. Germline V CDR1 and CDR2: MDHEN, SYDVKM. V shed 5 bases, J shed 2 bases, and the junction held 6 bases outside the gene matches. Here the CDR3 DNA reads TGTGCCAGCAGTCGCGGGAGCCCCCCCTACGAGCAGTACTTC. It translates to CASSRGSPPYEQYF.

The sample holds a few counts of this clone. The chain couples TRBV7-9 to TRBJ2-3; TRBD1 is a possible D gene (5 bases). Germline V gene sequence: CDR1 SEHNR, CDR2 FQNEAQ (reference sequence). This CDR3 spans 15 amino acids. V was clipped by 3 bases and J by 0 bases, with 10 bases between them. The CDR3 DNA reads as TGTGCCAGCAGCTTCCCAGGACAAAGCACAGATACGCAGTATTTT. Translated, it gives CASSFPGQSTDTQYF.

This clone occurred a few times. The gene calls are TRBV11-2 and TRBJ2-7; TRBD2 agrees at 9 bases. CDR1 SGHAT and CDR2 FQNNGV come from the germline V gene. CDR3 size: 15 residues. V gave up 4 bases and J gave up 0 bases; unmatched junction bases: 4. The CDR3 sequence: CASSSTSGSSYEQYF. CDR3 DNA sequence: TGTGCCAGCAGCTCGACTAGCGGCAGCTCCTACGAGCAGTACTTC.

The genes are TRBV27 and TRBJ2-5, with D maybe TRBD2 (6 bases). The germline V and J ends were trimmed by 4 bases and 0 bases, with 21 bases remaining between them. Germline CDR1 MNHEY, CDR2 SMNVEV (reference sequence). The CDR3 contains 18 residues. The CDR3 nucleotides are TGTGCCAGCAGTTCAACGGAACCTCCACGGGGGTACCAAGAGACCCAGTACTTC. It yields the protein CASSSTEPPRGYQETQYF.

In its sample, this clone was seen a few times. DNA of the CDR3: TGTGCCAGCAGCTTAGCCAACAGACTAGCCTACGAGCAGTACTTC. It translates to CASSLANRLAYEQYF. This chain uses TRBV7-2 with TRBJ2-7; a weak D match, TRBD2 (6 bases). There are 15 residues in the CDR3. Germline V lookup: CDR1 SGHTA, CDR2 FQGNSA. Trimming took 0 bases from V and 2 from J, leaving 11 bases between them.

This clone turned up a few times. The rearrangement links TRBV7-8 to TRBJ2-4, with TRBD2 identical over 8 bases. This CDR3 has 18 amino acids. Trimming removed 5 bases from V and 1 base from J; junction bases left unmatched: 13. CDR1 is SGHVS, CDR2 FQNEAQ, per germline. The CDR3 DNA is TGTGCCAGCAGCAATAGCGGGGAGGGGACTTTGGCCAAAAACATTCAGTACTTC. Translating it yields CASSNSGEGTLAKNIQYF.

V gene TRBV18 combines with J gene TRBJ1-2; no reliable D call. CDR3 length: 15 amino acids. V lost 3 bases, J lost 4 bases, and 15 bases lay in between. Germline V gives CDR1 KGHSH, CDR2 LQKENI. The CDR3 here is CASSPSGEGIYGYTF. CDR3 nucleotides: TGTGCCAGCTCACCCTCCGGGGAAGGCATCTATGGCTACACCTTC.

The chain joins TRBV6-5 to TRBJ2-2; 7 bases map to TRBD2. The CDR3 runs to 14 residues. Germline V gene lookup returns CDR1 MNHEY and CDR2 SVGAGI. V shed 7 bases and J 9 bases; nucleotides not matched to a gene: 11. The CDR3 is CASTGWGGVRELFF. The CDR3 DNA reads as TGTGCCAGCACCGGATGGGGGGGGGTAAGGGAGCTGTTTTTT.

The chain's CDR3 is CSVEEGARSPGYTGELFF. The CDR3 nucleotides read TGCAGCGTTGAAGAGGGGGCTCGGAGCCCAGGGTACACCGGGGAGCTGTTTTTT. The chain employs TRBV29-1 and TRBJ2-2; TRBD1 is a possible D gene (6 bases). V lost 0 bases and J lost 3, with 20 bases in between. The CDR3 is 18 residues long. Germline V lookup: CDR1 SQVTM, CDR2 ANQGSEA.

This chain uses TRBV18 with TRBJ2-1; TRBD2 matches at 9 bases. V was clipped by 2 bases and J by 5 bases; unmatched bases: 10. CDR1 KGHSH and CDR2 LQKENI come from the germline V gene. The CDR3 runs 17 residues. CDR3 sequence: CASSPGRRREGDNEQFF. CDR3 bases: TGTGCCAGCTCACCAGGTCGTCGGCGGGAGGGAGACAATGAGCAGTTCTTC.

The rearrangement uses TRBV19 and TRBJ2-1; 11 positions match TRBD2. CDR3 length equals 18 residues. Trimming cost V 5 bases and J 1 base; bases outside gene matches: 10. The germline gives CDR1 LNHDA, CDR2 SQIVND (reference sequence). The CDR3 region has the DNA TGTGCCAGTAGTCTCCGGTACCCTAGCGGGAGGTCCTACAATGAGCAGTTCTTC. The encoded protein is CASSLRYPSGRSYNEQFF.

The DNA of the CDR3 is TGTGCCAGCAGCGCAGCTCTGGCGGGAGGGCAGGATGAGCAGTTCTTC. It encodes CASSAALAGGQDEQFF. The chain joins TRBV9 to TRBJ2-1, with 9 bases fitting TRBD2. The CDR3 length is 16 residues. V was pared by 3 bases and J by 8 bases, with 12 bases of the junction left unmatched. Germline CDR1 is SGDLS and CDR2 is YYNGEE.

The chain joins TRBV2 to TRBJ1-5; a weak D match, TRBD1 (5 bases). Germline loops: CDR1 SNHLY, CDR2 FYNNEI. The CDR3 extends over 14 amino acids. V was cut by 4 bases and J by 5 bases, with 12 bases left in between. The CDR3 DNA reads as TGTGCCAGCAGTGGGGAACCGACAGATCAGCCCCAGCATTTT. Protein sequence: CASSGEPTDQPQHF.

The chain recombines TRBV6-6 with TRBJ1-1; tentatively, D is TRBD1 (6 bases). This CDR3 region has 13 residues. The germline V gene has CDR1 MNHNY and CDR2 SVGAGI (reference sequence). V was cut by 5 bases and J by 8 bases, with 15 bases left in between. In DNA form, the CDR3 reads TGTGCCAGCAGTCCTCTGGACAGATACGAAGCTTTCTTT. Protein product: CASSPLDRYEAFF.

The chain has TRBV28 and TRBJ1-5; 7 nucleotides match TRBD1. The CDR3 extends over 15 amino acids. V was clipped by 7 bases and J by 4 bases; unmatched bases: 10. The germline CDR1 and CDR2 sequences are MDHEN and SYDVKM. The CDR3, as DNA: TGTGCCAGCAATTACCCCCAGGGGGGAAATCAGCCCCAGCATTTT. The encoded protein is CASNYPQGGNQPQHF.

The CDR3 DNA reads TGTGCCAGTAGTACCTACAGGGGCTACACCTTC. It translates to CASSTYRGYTF. The rearrangement links TRBV19 to TRBJ1-2, with D perhaps matching TRBD1 (5 bases). The ends were cut back, 4 bases at V and 8 bases at J, with 8 bases in the middle. This CDR3 comprises 11 residues. Germline CDR1 and CDR2: LNHDA and SQIVND (reference sequence).

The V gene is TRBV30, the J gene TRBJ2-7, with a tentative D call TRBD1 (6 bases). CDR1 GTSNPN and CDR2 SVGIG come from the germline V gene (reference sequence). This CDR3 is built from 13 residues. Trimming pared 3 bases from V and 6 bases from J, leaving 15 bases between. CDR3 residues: CAWRQTGFSEQYF. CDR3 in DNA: TGTGCCTGGAGGCAAACAGGGTTCTCCGAGCAGTACTTC.

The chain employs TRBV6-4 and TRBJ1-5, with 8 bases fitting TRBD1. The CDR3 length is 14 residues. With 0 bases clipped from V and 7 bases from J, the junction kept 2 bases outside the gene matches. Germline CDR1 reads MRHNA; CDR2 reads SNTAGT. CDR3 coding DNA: TGTGCCAGCAGTGACTCCCCAGGGGGCCAGCCCCAGCATTTT. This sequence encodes CASSDSPGGQPQHF.

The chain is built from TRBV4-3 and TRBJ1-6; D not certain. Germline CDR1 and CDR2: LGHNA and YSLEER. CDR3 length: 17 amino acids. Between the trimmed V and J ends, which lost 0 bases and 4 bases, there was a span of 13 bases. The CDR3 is CASSQEGVRPYNSPLHF. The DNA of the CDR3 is TGCGCCAGCAGCCAAGAGGGCGTCAGGCCGTATAATTCACCCCTCCACTTT.

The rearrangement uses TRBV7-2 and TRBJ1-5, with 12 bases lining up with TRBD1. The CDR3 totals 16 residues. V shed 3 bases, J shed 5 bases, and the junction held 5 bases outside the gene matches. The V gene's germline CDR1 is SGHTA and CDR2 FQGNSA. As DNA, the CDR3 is TGTGCCAGCAGCTTCCTCGGGACAGGGGGCGATCAGCCCCAGCATTTT. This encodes CASSFLGTGGDQPQHF.

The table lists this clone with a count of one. The CDR3 loop reads CASSLAEGTGHNEQFF. The CDR3 DNA sequence: TGCGCCAGCAGCTTGGCAGAAGGGACAGGCCACAATGAGCAGTTCTTC. V is TRBV5-1 and J is TRBJ2-1, with 8 positions matching TRBD1. Germline V gives CDR1 SGHRS, CDR2 YFSETQ. J gave up 5 bases and V 0 bases, and 7 bases lay outside the gene matches. The CDR3 is 16 residues long.

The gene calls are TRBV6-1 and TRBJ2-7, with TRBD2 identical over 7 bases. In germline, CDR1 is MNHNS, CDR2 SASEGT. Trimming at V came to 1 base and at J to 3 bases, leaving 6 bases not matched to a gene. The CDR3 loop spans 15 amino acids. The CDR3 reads CASSEGTAGVYEQYF. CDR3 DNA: TGTGCCAGCAGTGAAGGAACGGCGGGAGTCTACGAGCAGTACTTC.